These 23 T cell receptor beta chains originate from one sample sequenced in a study of blood T cell repertoires in COVID-19. Some clones are missing from TCRdb's copy, which holds only in-frame ones; the method was immunoSEQ multiplex PCR. Of 150,000 to 200,000 clones listed, around four fifths are singletons. Sequences were obtained from peripheral blood. The receptors here all came from an older woman with COVID-19, enrolled during active disease.

V and J are TRBV3-1 (or the pseudogene TRBV3-2) and TRBJ2-3, with 7 bases identical to TRBD2. Germline CDR1 reads LGHDT; CDR2 reads YNNKEL (reference sequence). Unmatched junction bases numbered 9, after V lost 8 bases and J lost 4 bases. The CDR3 extends over 14 amino acids. The CDR3: CASGTRGRADTQYF. DNA for the CDR3: TGTGCCAGCGGAACGCGGGGGAGGGCAGATACGCAGTATTTT.

The chain employs TRBV2 and TRBJ1-4; D not certain. V lost 8 bases and J lost 6, with 13 bases in between. This CDR3 spans 13 amino acids. Germline V lookup: CDR1 SNHLY, CDR2 FYNNEI. The CDR3 bases are TGTGCCAGCCGCAAGGAGAGAGATGAAAAACTGTTTTTT. Translated: CASRKERDEKLFF.

The J gene is TRBJ1-1, the V gene TRBV7-2, with D possibly TRBD1 on 5 matching bases. The V gene's germline CDR1 is SGHTA and CDR2 FQGNSA. This CDR3 comprises 14 residues. V shed 6 bases and J shed 1 base, with 12 bases lying between them. CDR3 sequence: CASRGRTGNTEAFF. CDR3 sequence (DNA): TGTGCCAGCAGAGGCCGTACAGGGAACACTGAAGCTTTCTTT.

The chain has TRBV5-1 and TRBJ2-1; D is possibly TRBD1 (6 bases). CDR1 is SGHRS and CDR2 is YFSETQ in the germline V gene. The CDR3 extends over 12 amino acids. The V end was cut by 4 bases, the J end by 7 bases, with 9 bases between. CDR3 protein: CASSRTVNEQFF. The CDR3 DNA sequence: TGCGCCAGCAGCAGGACAGTAAATGAGCAGTTCTTC.

V gene TRBV10-3 combines with J gene TRBJ2-1; TRBD2 matches 8 bases. The length of the CDR3 is 14 residues. The germline V gene has CDR1 ENHRY and CDR2 SYGVKD. The V segment lost 8 bases and the J segment 7 bases; nucleotides outside the gene matches: 10. The CDR3 protein is CAIGSGGSGNEQFF. The CDR3 DNA is TGTGCCATCGGAAGCGGGGGATCTGGGAATGAGCAGTTCTTC.

The chain links TRBV7-9 to TRBJ1-2; 9 nucleotides agree with TRBD1. The length of the CDR3 is 15 residues. Germline trimming cut 3 bases from V and 2 bases from J; bases unmatched to any gene: 4. Germline V gene sequence: CDR1 SEHNR, CDR2 FQNEAQ (reference sequence). CDR3 loop: CASSLAGTGNYGYTF. CDR3 nucleotides: TGTGCCAGCAGCTTGGCCGGGACAGGGAACTATGGCTACACCTTC.

This clone was found once. The chain uses TRBV5-4 and TRBJ1-4, with 7 bases identical to TRBD1. The CDR3 sequence is 15 residues long. Looked up from germline, CDR1 is SGHNT and CDR2 is YYREEE (reference sequence). The V segment lost 3 bases and the J segment 7 bases; nucleotides outside the gene matches: 9. CDR3 DNA sequence: TGTGCCAGCAGCTCCGACAGGGCAAGTGGTGAAAAACTGTTTTTT. Translation gives CASSSDRASGEKLFF.

The V and J genes are TRBV28 and TRBJ2-7; 9 nucleotides match TRBD1. Losses at the gene ends were 11 bases for V and 7 bases for J; bases not matched to a gene: 15. Germline loops: CDR1 MDHEN, CDR2 SYDVKM. The CDR3 spans 14 residues. CDR3 residues: CAGGPSGTGREQYF. CDR3 nucleotides: TGTGCCGGTGGACCTTCGGGGACAGGGAGAGAGCAGTACTTC. The variable domain in full, completed from reference TRBV28 and TRBJ2-7, reads DVKVTQSSRYLVKRTGEKVFLECVQDMDHENMFWYRQDPGLGLRLIYFSYDVKMKEKGDIPEGYSVSREKKERFSLILESASTNQTSMYLCAGGPSGTGREQYFGPGTRLTVT.

The chain links TRBV6-5 to TRBJ2-1; no clear D. Germline CDR1 MNHEY, CDR2 SVGAGI. The CDR3 contains 12 residues. The V and J ends lost 5 bases and 8 bases respectively, with 10 bases between them. The CDR3 spells CASSPNGHEQFF. Written as DNA, the CDR3 is TGTGCCAGCAGTCCCAATGGGCATGAGCAGTTCTTC.

This sequence joins TRBV30 and TRBJ2-3, with TRBD1 as a possible D gene (6 bases). V was trimmed by 5 bases and J by 4 bases, leaving 13 bases between them. Per the germline V gene, CDR1 is GTSNPN and CDR2 is SVGIG (reference sequence). This CDR3 comprises 13 residues. The CDR3 DNA follows: TGTGCCTGGGGGTACGCAGGGGCAGATACGCAGTATTTT. It yields the protein CAWGYAGADTQYF.

This clone was recorded once. This chain uses TRBV7-9 with TRBJ2-1, with 10 bases aligning to TRBD2. Germline lookup yields CDR1 SEHNR and CDR2 FQNEAQ (reference sequence). The CDR3 sequence is 17 residues long. The J segment lost 0 bases and the V segment lost 0 bases, leaving 2 bases of the junction unmatched. CDR3 in amino acids: CASSLAASGSSYNEQFF. CDR3 in DNA: TGTGCCAGCAGCTTAGCGGCTAGCGGGAGCTCCTACAATGAGCAGTTCTTC. The variable domain in full, with the rest retrieved from reference TRBV7-9 and TRBJ2-1, is DTGVSQNPRHKITKRGQNVTFRCDPISEHNRLYWYRQTLGQGPEFLTYFQNEAQLEKSRLLSDRFSAERPKGSFSTLEIQRTEQGDSAMYLCASSLAASGSSYNEQFFGPGTRLTVL.

The chain links TRBV29-1 to TRBJ1-1; D not resolved. The CDR3 is 13 residues long. CDR1 is SQVTM and CDR2 is ANQGSEA in the germline V gene. The V end lost 4 bases, the J end lost 1 base, and 10 bases lay between the germline ends. CDR3: CSVGPGWNTEAFF. Here the CDR3 DNA reads TGCAGCGTTGGCCCGGGTTGGAACACTGAAGCTTTCTTT.

This chain uses TRBV7-9 with TRBJ2-2, with 8 positions matching TRBD1. Losses at the gene ends were 3 bases for V and 2 bases for J; bases not matched to a gene: 8. The CDR3 spans 17 residues. From germline, CDR1 is SEHNR and CDR2 FQNEAQ (reference sequence). CDR3 DNA sequence: TGTGCCAGCAGCTTTTCGACAGGGGATCCCAACACCGGGGAGCTGTTTTTT. It yields the protein CASSFSTGDPNTGELFF.

This chain uses TRBV18 with TRBJ1-1; TRBD1 matches at 9 bases. CDR1 is KGHSH and CDR2 is LQKENI in the germline V gene. V dropped 6 bases and J dropped 6; count of bases not matched to a gene: 8. CDR3 length: 14 amino acids. CDR3: CASSTDRGDAEAFF. The CDR3, as DNA: TGTGCCAGCTCTACGGACAGGGGAGATGCTGAAGCTTTCTTT.

The rearrangement uses TRBV29-1 and TRBJ2-3; 8 positions agree with TRBD2. V lost 6 bases, J lost 3 bases, and 11 bases stayed unmatched. From germline, CDR1 is SQVTM and CDR2 ANQGSEA. This CDR3 spans 15 amino acids. CDR3 residues: CSVDVPGLDTDTQYF. The CDR3 DNA follows: TGCAGCGTGGACGTACCGGGACTAGATACAGATACGCAGTATTTT.

This chain uses TRBV5-6 with TRBJ1-2, with TRBD1 matching 7 bases. The CDR3 is 13 amino acids. V lost 0 bases, J lost 6 bases, and 2 bases stayed unmatched. Per the germline V gene, CDR1 is SGHDT and CDR2 is YYEEEE. The CDR3 DNA follows: TGTGCCAGCAGCTTGGTAGGGGGCGATGGCTACACCTTC. Its translation: CASSLVGGDGYTF.

V is TRBV28 and J is TRBJ1-3; 7 bases are a match to TRBD1. J lost 8 bases, V lost 3 bases, and 13 bases had no gene match. There are 16 residues in the CDR3. Germline V lookup: CDR1 MDHEN, CDR2 SYDVKM. The CDR3 region has the DNA TGTGCCAGCAGTTTGGAGGGGGCCCCACTGAGGGACACCATATATTTT. It yields the protein CASSLEGAPLRDTIYF.

This clone was observed a handful of times. This sequence joins TRBV28 and TRBJ2-7, with TRBD2 matching 11 bases. The CDR3 is made up of 18 amino acids. The trim removed 3 bases at V and 0 bases at J, leaving 10 bases unmatched. CDR1 MDHEN and CDR2 SYDVKM come from the germline V gene. The CDR3 region has the DNA TGTGCCAGCAGTTTGGGGGGACTAGCGGAGGAGTTCTCCTACGAGCAGTACTTC. It specifies CASSLGGLAEEFSYEQYF.

The table lists this clone with a few counts. The rearrangement links TRBV5-4 to TRBJ2-5; 7 positions agree with TRBD2. This CDR3 region has 14 residues. Germline lookup yields CDR1 SGHNT and CDR2 YYREEE (reference sequence). Trimming at V came to 4 bases and at J to 2 bases, leaving 5 bases not matched to a gene. The CDR3 DNA reads as TGTGCCAGCAGCGTAGGAGCGGGGCAAGAGACCCAGTACTTC. This gives the protein CASSVGAGQETQYF.

This clone was counted a single time. The chain has TRBV9 and TRBJ1-2; perhaps TRBD1 as D (5 bases). This CDR3 has 13 amino acids. Germline V gene data show CDR1 as SGDLS and CDR2 as YYNGEE. V lost 3 bases and J lost 3, with 9 bases in between. The DNA for the CDR3 is TGTGCCAGCAGCGCACGGACACACTATGGCTACACCTTC. Translation gives CASSARTHYGYTF.

V gene TRBV9 combines with J gene TRBJ1-5; 7 nucleotides match TRBD1. Per germline, CDR1 SGDLS and CDR2 YYNGEE. V was clipped by 4 bases and J by 6 bases; unmatched bases: 10. The CDR3 extends over 15 amino acids. CDR3 loop: CASSLGAGGGQPQHF. The CDR3 nucleotides are TGTGCCAGCAGCCTAGGGGCAGGGGGAGGTCAGCCCCAGCATTTT.

The gene calls are TRBV10-3 and TRBJ2-3; 10 bases map to TRBD1. The CDR3 consists of 14 residues. The germline V gene has CDR1 ENHRY and CDR2 SYGVKD. With V trimmed by 4 bases and J by 3 bases, 1 base remained unmatched. The CDR3: CAISGGQGTDTQYF. CDR3 DNA sequence: TGTGCCATCAGTGGGGGACAGGGGACAGATACGCAGTATTTT.

The chain couples TRBV28 to TRBJ2-7; 7 bases agree with TRBD1. Per germline, CDR1 MDHEN and CDR2 SYDVKM. The length of the CDR3 is 16 residues. V lost 5 bases, J lost 7 bases, and 17 bases stayed unmatched. The CDR3 DNA reads as TGTGCCAGCAGTCTCCCCTCGAACAGGGGATTGGGGGAGCAGTACTTC. Its translation: CASSLPSNRGLGEQYF. Using reference TRBV28 and TRBJ2-7 for the parts outside the CDR3, the full variable domain is DVKVTQSSRYLVKRTGEKVFLECVQDMDHENMFWYRQDPGLGLRLIYFSYDVKMKEKGDIPEGYSVSREKKERFSLILESASTNQTSMYLCASSLPSNRGLGEQYFGPGTRLTVT.